Here is one T cell receptor beta chain with its context. Germline V gene sequence: CDR1 MDHEN, CDR2 SYDVKM. V shed 5 bases, J shed 6 bases, and the junction held 6 bases outside the gene matches. The length of the CDR3 is 15 residues. The data stem from a study of blood T cell repertoires in COVID-19. Background on the study: Some COVID-19 samples were acute and others convalescent; all came from the United States, Italy and Spain. PBMCs, B-cell-depleted T cells, or T cells provided the cDNA or gDNA that made up the material.

In the original processing: Nucleated cell counts were estimated from reference gene primer amplification. Clones were sequenced by immunoSEQ multiplex PCR, and TCRdb holds only the in-frame ones, with some missing. D and trimming come from the DNA, and the V and J calls and clone size come from that table. The sample comprises about 200,000 clones, around 83% of which are singletons, and about 4.9% rests with the top ten. The material sequenced was peripheral blood. The V call is TRBV28, the J call TRBJ1-5; 11 nucleotides line up with TRBD1. The origin of this receptor is a woman aged 80 or older with acute or convalescent COVID-19. In nucleotides, the CDR3 is TGTGCCAGCAGTACCGGGACAGGGGGACGTCAGCCCCAGCATTTT. Residues: CASSTGTGGRQPQHF.